This TCR beta chain is drawn from a study of blood T cell repertoires in COVID-19. About the research overall: Sites across the United States, Italy and Spain contributed samples from acute and convalescent COVID-19.

With 7 bases removed from V and 1 base from J, the gap between germline ends came to 17 bases. Germline CDR1 is MNHNY and CDR2 is SVGAGI (reference sequence). This CDR3 has 16 residues. Original processing notes: Estimated nucleated cell counts came from reference gene primer amplification. This table comes from immunoSEQ multiplex PCR, and its TCRdb copy is limited to in-frame clones, with some not included. V and J calls and clone size are copied from that table; D and trimming were computed from the DNA. Of about 130,000 clones in the sample, more than 75% are singletons; the top ten hold roughly 5%.

The rearrangement links TRBV6-6 to TRBJ2-1; D perhaps matches TRBD2 (5 bases). The clonotype comes from a man aged 60 to 75 with COVID-19, enrolled during active disease. The sequenced sample consisted of peripheral blood. The CDR3 reads CASNPSVTSSYNEQFF. CDR3 sequence (DNA): TGTGCCAGCAACCCCTCTGTAACTAGTTCCTACAATGAGCAGTTCTTC.